The sequence of this T cell receptor beta chain was determined in a study of graft-versus-host responses after intestinal transplantation. TCRdb keeps only in-frame clones here, not all; method: immunoSEQ multiplex PCR. Here the sample spans about 93,000 clones, 85% to 95% being singletons. Study observations and caveats: An association linked early post-transplant HvG declines with peak circulating GvH clone levels.

As to this clone: Its antigen remains unidentified.

V was clipped by 4 bases and J by 2 bases, with 9 bases between them. CDR3 length: 14 amino acids. The germline V gene encodes CDR1 SGHDN and CDR2 FVKESK. The receptor was isolated from a human donor who received an intestinal transplant. The specimen was unstimulated CD8+ T cells sorted from spleen or lymph node cells, collected before intestinal transplant. This chain links TRBV14 with TRBJ1-3, with D perhaps matching TRBD1 (5 bases). The CDR3, as DNA: TGTGCCAGCAGCCCGGACACTACTGGAAACACCATATATTTT. This sequence encodes CASSPDTTGNTIYF.